The 2 T cell receptor beta chains below were found in one sample sequenced in a study of blood T cells in healthy people across ages. A second PCR of roughly 7 to 11 cycles used a sample-barcoded 5' primer and a J-beta primer mix. Each CDR3 protein gets one entry after TCRdb re-called the 5' RACE reads with MiXCR. The sample holds more than 900,000 distinct CDR3 sequences; around 27% are singletons and the top ten take about 0.8%. The data also belong to a second study, concerning T cells of mothers and their children.

Material: blood. The receptors here all came from a girl aged 2 to 10 in good health.

CDR3 in DNA: TGTGCCAGCAGTGGGGGACTAGGAGGGGATACGCAGTATTTT. It translates to CASSGGLGGDTQYF. J is TRBJ2-3 and V is TRBV27; 8 bases are shared with TRBD2. This CDR3 region has 14 residues. CDR1 and CDR2 (germline): MNHEY, SMNVEV (reference sequence). The V segment lost 5 bases and the J segment 6 bases; nucleotides outside the gene matches: 7.

This clonotype was seen more than once but under ten times. The V call is TRBV7-2, the J call TRBJ1-3; no clear D gene. V was trimmed by 1 base and J by 0 bases, leaving 7 bases between them. The germline V gene encodes CDR1 SGHTA and CDR2 FQGNSA. The CDR3 loop spans 15 amino acids. The CDR3 loop reads CASSLGVISGNTIYF. CDR3 DNA sequence: TGTGCCAGCAGCTTAGGTGTCATCTCTGGAAACACCATATATTTT.